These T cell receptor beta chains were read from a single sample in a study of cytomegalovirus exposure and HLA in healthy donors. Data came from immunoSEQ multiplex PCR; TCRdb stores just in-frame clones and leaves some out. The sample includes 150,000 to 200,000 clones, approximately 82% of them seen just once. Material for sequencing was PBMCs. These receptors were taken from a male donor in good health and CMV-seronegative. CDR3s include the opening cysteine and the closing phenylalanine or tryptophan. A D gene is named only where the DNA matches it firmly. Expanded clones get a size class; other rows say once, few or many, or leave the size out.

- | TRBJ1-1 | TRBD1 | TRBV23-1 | TGCGCCAGCAGTCATGGTGAGGGGGCAAGCATGAACACTGAAGCTTTCTTT | CASSHGEGASMNTEAFF
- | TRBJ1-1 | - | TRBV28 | TGTGCCAGCAGTCCAGGGCCGATGAACACTGAAGCTTTCTTT | CASSPGPMNTEAFF
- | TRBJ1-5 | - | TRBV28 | TGTGCCAGCAGTCTGTTAGGGGAAATTGGCAATCAGCCCCAGCATTTT | CASSLLGEIGNQPQHF
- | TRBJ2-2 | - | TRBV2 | TGTGCCAGCCGACAGGAGCCCGATGGTTCCGGGGAGCTGTTTTTT | CASRQEPDGSGELFF
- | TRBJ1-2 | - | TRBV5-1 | TGCGCCAGCAGCTTGGAACCGCGGTATGGCTACACCTTC | CASSLEPRYGYTF
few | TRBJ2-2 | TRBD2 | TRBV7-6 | TGTGCCAGCAGCTTCGCTAGCGGGGGGGCTAACACCGGGGAGCTGTTTTTT | CASSFASGGANTGELFF
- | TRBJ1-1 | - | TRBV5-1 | TGCGCCAGCCTAGAGGGGACAACGAACACTGAAGCTTTCTTT | CASLEGTTNTEAFF
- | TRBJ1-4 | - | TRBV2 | TGTGCCAGACGGTCCGCAACTAATGAAAAACTGTTTTTT | CARRSATNEKLFF
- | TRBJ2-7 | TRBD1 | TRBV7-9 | TGTTCCAGCAGCTTAGAAGGCAGGGGGCTCTACGAGCAGTACTTC | CSSSLEGRGLYEQYF
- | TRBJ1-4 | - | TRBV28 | TGTGCCAGCAGAGATAGGGAGGGACGGGGTAATGAAAAACTGTTTTTT | CASRDREGRGNEKLFF
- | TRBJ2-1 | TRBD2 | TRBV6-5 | TGTGCCAGCAGCGATCTAGCGGGAAGAGGAAATGAGCAGTTCTTC | CASSDLAGRGNEQFF
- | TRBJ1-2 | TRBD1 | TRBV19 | TGTGCCAGTCGGACGACAGGGGAGGATGGCTACACCTTC | CASRTTGEDGYTF